The clone carrying this TCR beta chain was counted only a few times. Its target is unknown. This record belongs to a study of vaccination and CD4 T cells after COVID-19. Study details: Everyone enrolled got two doses of BNT162b2 or mRNA-1273 vaccine. General study findings and limits: Only relatively few convalescent patients were studied, and early post-infection timepoints were not analyzed.

Sequenced with the Oncomine TCR Beta short-read assay was DNA taken from cultured CD4+ T cells. TCRdb fed the PCR reads into MiXCR, producing one record per CDR3 protein. The repertoire holds about 7,000 distinct CDR3 sequences, with around two fifths as singletons. Germline CDR1 DFQATT, CDR2 SNEGSKA (reference sequence). This CDR3 is 11 amino acids long. V lost 6 bases, J lost 10 bases, and 5 bases stayed unmatched. Treatment: roughly nine-day PBMC culture with coronavirus spike peptide pools or control peptides (ViraFEST assay). CD4+ T cells that came from the unexposed donor were collected before the COVID-19 pandemic (2011-2018). With SARS-CoV-2 S/N and four cold-coronavirus spikes, unexposed-donor CD4+ T cells were probed, cells permitting.

Sequenced: CD4+ T cells from blood, cultured in vitro. This TCR derives from a human donor in good health. The rearrangement links TRBV20-1 to TRBJ1-1, with 10 bases fitting TRBD1. The CDR3 spells CSAETGGGAFF. CDR3 bases: TGCAGTGCAGAGACAGGGGGCGGAGCTTTCTTT.